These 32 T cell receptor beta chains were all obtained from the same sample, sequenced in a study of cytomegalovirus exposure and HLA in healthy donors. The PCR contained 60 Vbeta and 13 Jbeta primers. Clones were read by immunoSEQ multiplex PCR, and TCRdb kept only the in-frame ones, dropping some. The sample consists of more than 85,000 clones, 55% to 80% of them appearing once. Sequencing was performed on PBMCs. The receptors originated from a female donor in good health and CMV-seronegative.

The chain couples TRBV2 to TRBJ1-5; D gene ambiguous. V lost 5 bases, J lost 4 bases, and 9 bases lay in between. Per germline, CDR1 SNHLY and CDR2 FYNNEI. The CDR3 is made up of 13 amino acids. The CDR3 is CASSRSGNQPQHF. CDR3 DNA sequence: TGTGCCAGCAGTCGGTCAGGAAATCAGCCCCAGCATTTT.

The CDR3, as DNA: TGTGCCAGCAGCCACCCTCAGCGGGGGGCTCACAATGAGCAGTTCTTC. Translated: CASSHPQRGAHNEQFF. The V call is TRBV11-2, the J call TRBJ2-1, with TRBD2 matching 9 bases. CDR3 length equals 16 residues. Germline V gives CDR1 SGHAT, CDR2 FQNNGV. With V trimmed by 5 bases and J by 5 bases, 10 bases remained unmatched.

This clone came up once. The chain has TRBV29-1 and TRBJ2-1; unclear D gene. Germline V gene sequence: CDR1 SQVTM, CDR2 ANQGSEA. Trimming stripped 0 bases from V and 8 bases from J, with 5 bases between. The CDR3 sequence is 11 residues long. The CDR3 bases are TGCAGCGTTGAAGATCCCTATGAGCAGTTCTTC. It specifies CSVEDPYEQFF.

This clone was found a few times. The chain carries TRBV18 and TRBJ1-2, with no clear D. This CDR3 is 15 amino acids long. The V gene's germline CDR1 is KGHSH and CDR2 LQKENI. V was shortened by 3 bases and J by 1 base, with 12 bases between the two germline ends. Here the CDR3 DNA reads TGTGCCAGCTCACCCCCCCGGGGAAGTAACTATGGCTACACCTTC. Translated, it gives CASSPPRGSNYGYTF.

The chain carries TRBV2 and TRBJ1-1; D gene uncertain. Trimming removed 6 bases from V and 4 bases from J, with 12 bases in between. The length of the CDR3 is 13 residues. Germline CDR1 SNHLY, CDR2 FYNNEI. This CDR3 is CASREYLSTEAFF. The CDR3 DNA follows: TGTGCCAGCAGAGAGTATCTCTCCACTGAAGCTTTCTTT.

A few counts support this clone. The CDR3 spells CSVEVLTAGGYTF. The CDR3 DNA follows: TGCAGCGTTGAAGTTTTGACGGCCGGGGGCTACACCTTC. The chain joins TRBV29-1 to TRBJ1-2; D gene unclear. In germline, CDR1 is SQVTM, CDR2 ANQGSEA. The CDR3 has 13 residues. V lost 1 base and J 8 bases, leaving 14 bases between the germline ends.

In DNA form, the CDR3 reads TGTGCCAGCAGTTACTCCTTGAGCACAGATACGCAGTATTTT. Amino acid sequence: CASSYSLSTDTQYF. The chain combines TRBV6-5 with TRBJ2-3; D ambiguous. CDR1 and CDR2 (germline): MNHEY, SVGAGI. The V and J ends lost 0 bases and 0 bases respectively, with 4 bases between them. This CDR3 region has 14 residues.

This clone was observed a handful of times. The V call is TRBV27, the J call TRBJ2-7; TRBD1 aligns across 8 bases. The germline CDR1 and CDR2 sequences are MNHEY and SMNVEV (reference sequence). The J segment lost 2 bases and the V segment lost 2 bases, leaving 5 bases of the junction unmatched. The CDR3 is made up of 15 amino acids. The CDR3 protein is CASSLRGTGAYEQYF. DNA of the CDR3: TGTGCCAGCAGTTTAAGGGGGACAGGTGCCTACGAGCAGTACTTC.

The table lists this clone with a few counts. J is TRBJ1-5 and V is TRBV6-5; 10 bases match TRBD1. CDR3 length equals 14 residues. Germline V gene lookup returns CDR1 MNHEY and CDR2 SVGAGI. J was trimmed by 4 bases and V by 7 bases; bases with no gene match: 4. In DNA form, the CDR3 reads TGTGCCAGCACGTCGGGACAGGGGAATCAGCCCCAGCATTTT. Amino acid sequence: CASTSGQGNQPQHF.

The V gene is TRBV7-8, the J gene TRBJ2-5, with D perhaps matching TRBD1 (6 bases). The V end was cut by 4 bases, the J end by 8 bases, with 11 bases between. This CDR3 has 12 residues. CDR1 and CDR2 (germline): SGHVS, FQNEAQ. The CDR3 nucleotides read TGTGCCAGCAGCTATCACAGGGCTACCCAGTACTTC. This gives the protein CASSYHRATQYF. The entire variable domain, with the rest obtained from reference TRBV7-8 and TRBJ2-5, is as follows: GAGVSQSPRYKVAKRGQDVALRCDPISGHVSLFWYQQALGQGPEFLTYFQNEAQLDKSGLPSDRFFAERPEGSVSTLKIQRTQQEDSAVYLCASSYHRATQYFGPGTRLLVL.

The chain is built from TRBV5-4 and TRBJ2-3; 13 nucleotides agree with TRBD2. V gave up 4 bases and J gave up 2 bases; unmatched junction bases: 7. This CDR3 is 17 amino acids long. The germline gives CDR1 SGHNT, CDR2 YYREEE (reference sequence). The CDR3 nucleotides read TGTGCCAGCAGCCCTGGACTAGCGGGGGTTTCCACAGATACGCAGTATTTT. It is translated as CASSPGLAGVSTDTQYF.

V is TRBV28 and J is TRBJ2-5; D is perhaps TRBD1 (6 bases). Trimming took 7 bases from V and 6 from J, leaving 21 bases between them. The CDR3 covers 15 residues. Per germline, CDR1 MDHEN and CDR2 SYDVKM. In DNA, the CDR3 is TGTGCCAGCAACTCGGGGCTCAGGGGCACTAAGACCCAGTACTTC. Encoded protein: CASNSGLRGTKTQYF.

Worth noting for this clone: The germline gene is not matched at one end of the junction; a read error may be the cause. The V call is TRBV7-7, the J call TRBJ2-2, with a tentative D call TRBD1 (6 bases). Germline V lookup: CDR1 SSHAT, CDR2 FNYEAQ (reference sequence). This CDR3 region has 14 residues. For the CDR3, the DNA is TGTGCTAGCAGCATGGACAGCCCTTTCGGGGAGCTGTTTTTT. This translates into CASSMDSPFGELFF. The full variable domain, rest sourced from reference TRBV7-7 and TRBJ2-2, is GAGVSQSPRYKVTKRGQDVTLRCDPISSHATLYWYQQALGQGPEFLTYFNYEAQPDKSGLPSDRFSAERPEGSISTLTIQRTEQRDSAMYRCASSMDSPFGELFFGEGSRLTVL.

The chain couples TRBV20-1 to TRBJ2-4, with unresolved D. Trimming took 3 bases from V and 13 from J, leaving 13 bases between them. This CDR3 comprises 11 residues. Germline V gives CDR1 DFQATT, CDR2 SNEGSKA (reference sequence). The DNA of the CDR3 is TGCAGTGCTAGTCCCTCGTTCCCGCAGTACTTC. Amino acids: CSASPSFPQYF.

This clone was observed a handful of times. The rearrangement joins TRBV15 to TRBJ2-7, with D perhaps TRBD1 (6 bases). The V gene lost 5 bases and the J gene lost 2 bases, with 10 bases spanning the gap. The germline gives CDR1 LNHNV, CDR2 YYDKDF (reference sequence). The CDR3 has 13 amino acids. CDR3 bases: TGTGCCACCAGCGATCAGGGGCCCTACGAGCAGTACTTC. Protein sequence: CATSDQGPYEQYF.

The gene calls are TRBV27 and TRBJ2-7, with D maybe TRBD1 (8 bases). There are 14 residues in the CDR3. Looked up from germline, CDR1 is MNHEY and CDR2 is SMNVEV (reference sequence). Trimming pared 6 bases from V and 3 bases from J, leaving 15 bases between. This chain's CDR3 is CASSDRGGHYEQYF. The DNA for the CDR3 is TGTGCCAGCAGCGACAGGGGAGGGCACTACGAGCAGTACTTC.

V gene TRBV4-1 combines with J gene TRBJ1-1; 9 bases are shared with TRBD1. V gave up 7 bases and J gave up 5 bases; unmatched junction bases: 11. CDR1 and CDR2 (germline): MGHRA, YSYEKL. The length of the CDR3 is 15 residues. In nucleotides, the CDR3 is TGCGCCAGCACCCCAAGTGGACAGGGGTGGACTGAAGCTTTCTTT. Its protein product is CASTPSGQGWTEAFF.

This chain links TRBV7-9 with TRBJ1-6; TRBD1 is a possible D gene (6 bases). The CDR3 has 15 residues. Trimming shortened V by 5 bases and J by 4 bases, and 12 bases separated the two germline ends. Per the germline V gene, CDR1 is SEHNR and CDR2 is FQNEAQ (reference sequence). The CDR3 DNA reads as TGTGCCAGCAGCCCGACAGGCCAATATAATTCACCCCTCCACTTT. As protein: CASSPTGQYNSPLHF. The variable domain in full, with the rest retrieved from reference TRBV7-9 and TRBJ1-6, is DTGVSQNPRHKITKRGQNVTFRCDPISEHNRLYWYRQTLGQGPEFLTYFQNEAQLEKSRLLSDRFSAERPKGSFSTLEIQRTEQGDSAMYLCASSPTGQYNSPLHFGNGTRLTVT.

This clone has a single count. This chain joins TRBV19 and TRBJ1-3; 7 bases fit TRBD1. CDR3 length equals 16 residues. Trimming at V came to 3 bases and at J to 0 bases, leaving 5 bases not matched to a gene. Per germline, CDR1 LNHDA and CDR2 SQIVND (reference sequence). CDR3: CASSMGQLISGNTIYF. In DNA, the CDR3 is TGTGCCAGTAGTATGGGACAGCTGATCTCTGGAAACACCATATATTTT.

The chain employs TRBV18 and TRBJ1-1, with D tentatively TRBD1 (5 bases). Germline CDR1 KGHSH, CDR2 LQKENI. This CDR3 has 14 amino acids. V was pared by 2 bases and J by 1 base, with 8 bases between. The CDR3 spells CASSPTDTNTEAFF. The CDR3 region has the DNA TGTGCCAGCTCACCAACGGACACGAACACTGAAGCTTTCTTT.

The chain's CDR3 is CASSSGQGNTEAFF. The CDR3 nucleotides are TGTGCCAGCAGCTCCGGACAGGGGAACACTGAAGCTTTCTTT. V is TRBV7-3 and J is TRBJ1-1, with 8 bases fitting TRBD1. The V gene end was trimmed by 4 bases and the J gene end by 1 base; junction bases not matched to a gene: 2. This CDR3 is built from 14 residues. The germline gives CDR1 SGHTA, CDR2 FQGTGA. Together with reference TRBV7-3 and TRBJ1-1, the CDR3 gives the full variable domain: GAGVSQTPSNKVTEKGKYVELRCDPISGHTALYWYRQSLGQGPEFLIYFQGTGAADDSGLPNDRFFAVRPEGSVSTLKIQRTERGDSAVYLCASSSGQGNTEAFFGQGTRLTVV.

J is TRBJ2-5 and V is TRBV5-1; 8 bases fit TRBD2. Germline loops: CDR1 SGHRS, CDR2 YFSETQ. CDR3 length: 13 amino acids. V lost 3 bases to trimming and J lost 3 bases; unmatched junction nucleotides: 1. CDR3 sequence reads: CASSSAGEETQYF. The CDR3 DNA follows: TGCGCCAGCAGCTCAGCGGGAGAAGAGACCCAGTACTTC.

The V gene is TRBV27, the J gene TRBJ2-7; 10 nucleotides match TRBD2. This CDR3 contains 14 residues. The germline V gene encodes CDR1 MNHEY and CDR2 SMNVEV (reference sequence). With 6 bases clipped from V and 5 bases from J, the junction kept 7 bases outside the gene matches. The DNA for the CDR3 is TGTGCCAGCAGGGCAGCGGGGGGGCGGAACGAGCAGTACTTC. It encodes CASRAAGGRNEQYF.

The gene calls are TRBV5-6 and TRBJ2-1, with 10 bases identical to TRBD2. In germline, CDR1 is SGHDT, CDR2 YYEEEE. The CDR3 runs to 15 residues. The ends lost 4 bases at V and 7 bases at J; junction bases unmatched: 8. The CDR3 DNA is TGTGCCAGCAGCCCTGGGCTAGCGGGAGTGAATGAGCAGTTCTTC. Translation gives CASSPGLAGVNEQFF.

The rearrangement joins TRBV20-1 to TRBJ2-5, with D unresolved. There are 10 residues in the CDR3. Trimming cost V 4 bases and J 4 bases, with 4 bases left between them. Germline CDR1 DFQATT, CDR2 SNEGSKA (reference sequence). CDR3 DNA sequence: TGCAGTGCTAACGGAGAGACCCAGTACTTC. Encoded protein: CSANGETQYF.

CDR3 nucleotide sequence: TGTGCCAGCAGTGTAAGGGCCGGGACAGGGGTGGACACTGAAGCTTTCTTT. It codes for CASSVRAGTGVDTEAFF. This rearrangement joins TRBV6-4 to TRBJ1-1, with TRBD1 identical over 10 bases. With 4 bases clipped from V and 3 bases from J, the junction kept 11 bases outside the gene matches. CDR3 size: 17 residues. Looked up from germline, CDR1 is MRHNA and CDR2 is SNTAGT.

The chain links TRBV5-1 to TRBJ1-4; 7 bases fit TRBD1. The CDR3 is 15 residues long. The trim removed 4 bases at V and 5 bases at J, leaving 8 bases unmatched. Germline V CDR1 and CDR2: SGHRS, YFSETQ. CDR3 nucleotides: TGCGCCAGCAGCCCGGCCGGGACAGCAAATGAAAAACTGTTTTTT. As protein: CASSPAGTANEKLFF.

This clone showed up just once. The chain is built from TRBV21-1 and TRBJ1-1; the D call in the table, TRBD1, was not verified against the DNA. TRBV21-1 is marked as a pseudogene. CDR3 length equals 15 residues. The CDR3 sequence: CASSKVRQGNTEAFF. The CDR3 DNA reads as TGTGCCAGCAGCAAAGTTAGGCAGGGGAACACTGAAGCTTTCTTT.

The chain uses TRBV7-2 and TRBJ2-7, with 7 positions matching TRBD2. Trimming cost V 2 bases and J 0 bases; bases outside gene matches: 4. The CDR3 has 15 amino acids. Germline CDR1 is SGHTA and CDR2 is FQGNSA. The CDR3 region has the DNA TGTGCCAGCAGCTTACTTCCTAGCGGCTCCTACGAGCAGTACTTC. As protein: CASSLLPSGSYEQYF.

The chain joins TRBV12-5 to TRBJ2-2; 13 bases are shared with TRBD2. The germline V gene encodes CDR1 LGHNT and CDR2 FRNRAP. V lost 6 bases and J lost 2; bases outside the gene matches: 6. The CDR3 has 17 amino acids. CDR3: CASGPRTSGRNTGELFF. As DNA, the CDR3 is TGTGCTAGTGGCCCCCGGACTAGCGGGAGAAACACCGGGGAGCTGTTTTTT.

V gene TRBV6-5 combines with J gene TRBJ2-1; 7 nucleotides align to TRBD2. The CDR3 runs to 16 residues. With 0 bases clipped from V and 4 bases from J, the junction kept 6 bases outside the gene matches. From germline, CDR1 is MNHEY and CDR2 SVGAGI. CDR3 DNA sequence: TGTGCCAGCAGTTACTCCACGTGGGAGGGATACAATGAGCAGTTCTTC. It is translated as CASSYSTWEGYNEQFF.

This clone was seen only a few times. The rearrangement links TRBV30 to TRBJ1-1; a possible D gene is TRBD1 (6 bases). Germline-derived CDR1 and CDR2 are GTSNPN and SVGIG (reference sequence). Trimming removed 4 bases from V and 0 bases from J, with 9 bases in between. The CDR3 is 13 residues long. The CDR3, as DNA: TGTGCCTGGACGTGGACAGTGAACACTGAAGCTTTCTTT. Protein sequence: CAWTWTVNTEAFF.